Below, 13 T cell receptor beta chains from the same sample are listed, as sequenced in a study of T cell responses to AZD1222 COVID-19 vaccine. Libraries were prepared by immunoSEQ multiplex PCR; TCRdb keeps only in-frame clonotypes and omits some of them. Of fewer than 110,000 clones detected, about 85% appear once; the ten largest clones hold less than 6%. The sample consisted of peripheral blood, taken 28 days after the second AZD1222 dose. Receptors were obtained from an adult who received the AZD1222 COVID-19 vaccine.

The gene calls are TRBV9 and TRBJ2-3; maybe TRBD1 (6 bases). The CDR3 consists of 14 residues. Trimming stripped 3 bases from V and 1 base from J, with 9 bases between. CDR1 and CDR2 from the germline V gene are SGDLS and YYNGEE. In DNA, the CDR3 is TGTGCCAGCAGCGACAGGACAGGCACAGATACGCAGTATTTT. This encodes CASSDRTGTDTQYF.

The V and J genes are TRBV28 and TRBJ1-3; D is perhaps TRBD1 (5 bases). With 6 bases removed from V and 4 bases from J, the gap between germline ends came to 19 bases. Germline lookup yields CDR1 MDHEN and CDR2 SYDVKM. The CDR3 runs 16 residues. The DNA of the CDR3 is TGTGCCAGCAGCCTCCCTGAGGGGAGAGGAGGAAACACCATATATTTT. As protein: CASSLPEGRGGNTIYF.

For the CDR3, the DNA is TGTGCCAGCAGCCAAACGGTGAGCTCTGGAAACACCATATATTTT. Protein product: CASSQTVSSGNTIYF. This rearrangement joins TRBV3-1 (or the pseudogene TRBV3-2) to TRBJ1-3; D is uncertain. This CDR3 is built from 15 residues. Trimming removed 2 bases at V and 0 bases at J, with 8 bases between. In germline, CDR1 is LGHDT, CDR2 YNNKEL (reference sequence).

This rearrangement joins TRBV4-2 to TRBJ1-1; D gene ambiguous. Trimming shortened V by 0 bases and J by 5 bases, and 7 bases separated the two germline ends. Germline V gives CDR1 LGHNA, CDR2 YNFKEQ. This CDR3 contains 13 residues. The CDR3 sequence is CASSQERGTEAFF. The CDR3 DNA reads TGTGCCAGCAGCCAAGAGAGAGGGACTGAAGCTTTCTTT.

Written as DNA, the CDR3 is TGCGCCAGCAGAGATTCTGCGGGGGTAGATACGCAGTATTTT. Translating it yields CASRDSAGVDTQYF. The chain couples TRBV5-1 to TRBJ2-3; 7 bases align to TRBD2. CDR3 size: 14 residues. Germline V gives CDR1 SGHRS, CDR2 YFSETQ. V gave up 5 bases and J gave up 5 bases; unmatched junction bases: 8.

CDR3 amino acids: CASSATGALGSEQYF. CDR3 sequence (DNA): TGTGCCAGCAGTGCTACAGGGGCGCTGGGCTCCGAGCAGTACTTC. The chain couples TRBV28 to TRBJ2-7; 7 nucleotides agree with TRBD1. From germline, CDR1 is MDHEN and CDR2 SYDVKM. CDR3 length: 15 residues. Germline trimming cut 5 bases from V and 6 bases from J; bases unmatched to any gene: 13.

This clone was found a few times. The rearrangement links TRBV3-1 (or the pseudogene TRBV3-2) to TRBJ2-7; 7 bases match TRBD2. This CDR3 has 15 residues. Per germline, CDR1 LGHDT and CDR2 YNNKEL (reference sequence). The J segment lost 0 bases and the V segment lost 5 bases, leaving 7 bases of the junction unmatched. The DNA for the CDR3 is TGTGCCAGCAGCATCTACGGCGGGAGCTCCTACGAGCAGTACTTC. Protein sequence: CASSIYGGSSYEQYF.

The J gene is TRBJ2-3, the V gene TRBV28; D possibly corresponds to TRBD2 (6 bases). V was cut by 5 bases and J by 5 bases, with 23 bases left in between. Germline CDR1 and CDR2: MDHEN and SYDVKM. The CDR3 is made up of 17 amino acids. The CDR3 is CASSPAGGRMHGDTQYF. In DNA, the CDR3 is TGTGCCAGCAGTCCCGCCGGAGGGCGAATGCACGGAGATACGCAGTATTTT.

The chain uses TRBV28 and TRBJ1-1, with D hard to call. This CDR3 spans 12 amino acids. CDR1 is MDHEN and CDR2 is SYDVKM in the germline V gene. V was cut by 5 bases and J by 4 bases, with 8 bases left in between. This chain's CDR3 is CASSVRPTEAFF. DNA for the CDR3: TGTGCCAGCAGTGTTCGACCCACTGAAGCTTTCTTT. The full variable domain, completed using reference TRBV28 and TRBJ1-1, is DVKVTQSSRYLVKRTGEKVFLECVQDMDHENMFWYRQDPGLGLRLIYFSYDVKMKEKGDIPEGYSVSREKKERFSLILESASTNQTSMYLCASSVRPTEAFFGQGTRLTVV.

In this sample, this clone turned up once. This chain uses TRBV9 with TRBJ1-6, with 7 bases that match TRBD1. The germline V gene has CDR1 SGDLS and CDR2 YYNGEE. The CDR3 contains 16 residues. The V segment lost 3 bases and the J segment 7 bases; nucleotides outside the gene matches: 10. The CDR3 sequence is CASSEEVGGANSPLHF. The CDR3 nucleotides are TGTGCCAGCAGCGAAGAGGTAGGGGGCGCGAATTCACCCCTCCACTTT.

The V and J genes are TRBV20-1 and TRBJ1-2; D call uncertain. The CDR3 contains 11 residues. The ends were cut back, 5 bases at V and 0 bases at J, with 4 bases in the middle. Germline CDR1 is DFQATT and CDR2 is SNEGSKA (reference sequence). DNA of the CDR3: TGCAGTGCTCAGTCTAACTATGGCTACACCTTC. Its protein is CSAQSNYGYTF.

The J gene is TRBJ1-1, the V gene TRBV25-1; 7 bases match TRBD1. Germline CDR1 is MGHDK and CDR2 is SYGVNS. With V trimmed by 0 bases and J by 1 base, 2 bases remained unmatched. The CDR3 contains 15 residues. The CDR3 here is CASSEYRTGNTEAFF. In DNA, the CDR3 is TGTGCCAGCAGTGAATACCGGACAGGGAACACTGAAGCTTTCTTT. Based on the CDR3 plus reference TRBV25-1 and TRBJ1-1, the full variable domain is EADIYQTPRYLVIGTGKKITLECSQTMGHDKMYWYQQDPGMELHLIHYSYGVNSTEKGDLSSESTVSRIRTEHFPLTLESARPSHTSQYLCASSEYRTGNTEAFFGQGTRLTVV.

This clone has just one count. The chain employs TRBV4-1 and TRBJ1-1; D not resolved. The CDR3 consists of 15 residues. V was pared by 1 base and J by 0 bases, with 9 bases between. CDR1 and CDR2 (germline): MGHRA, YSYEKL. The CDR3 here is CASSQGAALNTEAFF. The CDR3 DNA sequence: TGCGCCAGCAGCCAAGGAGCGGCACTGAACACTGAAGCTTTCTTT.